The rows below give T cell receptor beta chains drawn from one sample of a study of graft-versus-host responses after intestinal transplantation. Using immunoSEQ multiplex PCR, the repertoire was profiled, and TCRdb retains in-frame clones only, with some absent. The repertoire holds fewer than 15,000 clones, with about 70% as singletons. Sample: ileum tissue, taken around 690 days after intestinal transplantation. Receptors were obtained from a human patient who received an intestinal transplant, so some T cells may come from the graft donor. Both conserved end residues are part of each CDR3. The order of the fields is J gene, V gene, D gene, clone size, CDR3 protein, CDR3 DNA. A D gene is named only where the DNA matches it firmly. Rows give clone size only sometimes, using once, few, many, or a class for an expanded clone.

>TRBJ2-2|TRBV5-4|NA|NA
CASSFRQGGTGELFF
TGTGCCAGCAGCTTTAGACAGGGAGGGACCGGGGAGCTGTTTTTT
>TRBJ2-7|TRBV2|NA|NA
CASEVRGREQYF
TGTGCCAGCGAGGTACGGGGACGCGAGCAGTACTTC
>TRBJ1-2|TRBV5-5|TRBD1|NA
CASSAPTGPYGYTF
TGTGCCAGCAGCGCGCCGACAGGGCCCTATGGCTACACCTTC
>TRBJ2-2|TRBV5-1|NA|NA
CASSQHGGNTGELFF
TGCGCCAGCTCTCAACACGGGGGGAACACCGGGGAGCTGTTTTTT
>TRBJ2-5|TRBV7-6|NA|NA
CASSLDGGGTQYF
TGTGCCAGCAGCTTAGACGGGGGTGGGACCCAGTACTTC
>TRBJ2-2|TRBV9|TRBD2|NA
CASSVASGGADTGELFF
TGTGCCAGCAGCGTAGCTAGCGGGGGGGCGGACACCGGGGAGCTGTTTTTT
>TRBJ1-6|TRBV19|NA|NA
CASSLSQPYSPLHF
TGTGCCAGTAGCCTGAGTCAACCGTATTCACCCCTCCACTTT
>TRBJ1-1|TRBV4-3|NA|NA
CASSQWIGGLDTEAFF
TGCGCCAGCAGCCAATGGATTGGGGGGCTTGACACTGAAGCTTTCTTT
>TRBJ1-2|TRBV28|TRBD1|NA
CASSSIPDRGPGGGYTF
TGTGCCAGCAGTTCCATACCCGACAGGGGGCCTGGAGGAGGCTACACCTTC
>TRBJ1-2|TRBV5-8|NA|NA
CASSLVVGADYGYTF
TGTGCCAGCAGCTTGGTTGTGGGGGCTGACTATGGCTACACCTTC
>TRBJ2-7|TRBV5-1|TRBD1|few
CASGTGGAYEQYF
TGCGCCAGCGGGACAGGGGGCGCCTACGAGCAGTACTTC
>TRBJ2-3|TRBV28|NA|NA
CASKGPPDTQYF
TGTGCCAGCAAAGGCCCCCCAGATACGCAGTATTTT
>TRBJ1-2|TRBV30|NA|few
CAWIPGRYGYTF
TGTGCCTGGATCCCAGGGCGGTATGGCTACACCTTC
>TRBJ2-2|TRBV6-4|TRBD1|medium-sized
CASSPQGASGELFF
TGTGCCAGCAGCCCACAGGGGGCTAGCGGGGAGCTGTTTTTT
>TRBJ2-3|TRBV7-2|NA|few
CASSLAGQGQYF
TGTGCCAGCAGCTTAGCGGGCCAGGGGCAGTATTTT
>TRBJ2-1|TRBV7-3|NA|NA
CASSLGGGEQFF
TGTGCCAGCAGCTTAGGTGGGGGTGAGCAGTTCTTC
>TRBJ2-2|TRBV28|NA|NA
CASNENTGELFF
TGTGCCAGCAATGAGAACACCGGGGAGCTGTTTTTT
>TRBJ1-4|TRBV9|NA|NA
CASSAHRDSATNEKLFF
TGTGCCAGCAGCGCACACAGGGATTCGGCAACTAATGAAAAACTGTTTTTT
>TRBJ2-7|TRBV19|NA|few
CASSTRGKYGYEQYF
TGTGCCAGTAGTACCCGGGGGAAGTATGGCTACGAGCAGTACTTC
>TRBJ2-2|TRBV5-1|NA|NA
CASSFSGTGELFF
TGCGCCAGCAGCTTCAGCGGCACCGGGGAGCTGTTTTTT
>TRBJ1-5|TRBV27|NA|NA
CASSHGHSNQPQHF
TGTGCCAGCAGTCACGGACATAGCAATCAGCCCCAGCATTTT
>TRBJ2-7|TRBV4-3|NA|few
CASSQDPGPYEQYF
TGCGCCAGCAGCCAAGATCCCGGGCCCTACGAGCAGTACTTC
>TRBJ1-1|TRBV19|NA|few
CASRDGGRGNTEAFF
TGTGCCAGTAGGGACGGCGGGCGGGGTAACACTGAAGCTTTCTTT
>TRBJ2-7|TRBV5-1|TRBD1|NA
CASSFQGDAYEQYF
TGCGCCAGCAGCTTTCAGGGGGACGCCTACGAGCAGTACTTC
>TRBJ1-2|TRBV7-8|NA|few
CASSLAVGGYGYTF
TGTGCCAGCAGCTTAGCTGTGGGGGGTTATGGCTACACCTTC
>TRBJ1-2|TRBV27|TRBD1|NA
CASRVQTGLSGYTF
TGTGCCAGCAGGGTCCAGACAGGGTTAAGCGGCTACACCTTC
>TRBJ2-7|TRBV6-6|TRBD2|NA
CASKGTSRYEQYF
TGTGCCAGCAAGGGGACTAGCAGGTACGAGCAGTACTTC
>TRBJ2-1|TRBV25-1|NA|NA
CASSKKKYNEQFF
TGTGCCAGCAGTAAAAAAAAATACAATGAGCAGTTCTTC
>TRBJ1-6|TRBV2|TRBD1|few
CASSEGRGGSPLHF
TGTGCCAGCAGTGAAGGCAGGGGGGGTTCACCCCTCCACTTT
>TRBJ2-1|TRBV6-1|TRBD1|NA
CASRAFTGDEQFF
TGTGCCAGCAGAGCTTTTACAGGGGATGAGCAGTTCTTC
>TRBJ2-7|TRBV28|NA|NA
CASSLGRGVYEQYF
TGTGCCAGCAGTTTAGGACGAGGGGTATACGAGCAGTACTTC
>TRBJ2-5|TRBV20-1|NA|NA
CSATRGETQYF
TGCAGTGCTACCAGGGGAGAGACCCAGTACTTC
>TRBJ2-1|TRBV5-1|NA|NA
CASSLAGTPGSNREFF
TGCGCCAGCAGCTTGGCCGGGACCCCGGGGAGCAACAGGGAGTTCTTC
>TRBJ2-1|TRBV10-2|NA|NA
CASSGGSRGLNEQFF
TGCGCCAGCAGTGGAGGTAGCCGGGGCCTCAATGAGCAGTTCTTC
>TRBJ2-1|TRBV18|TRBD2|NA
CASSPLAGGNEQFF
TGTGCCAGCTCACCCCTAGCGGGAGGCAATGAGCAGTTCTTC